This T cell receptor (beta chain) was identified in a study of blood T cells in healthy people across ages. Study-wide results and caveats: Naive T cell percentage and TCR beta diversity correlated strongly.

The CDR3 length is 12 residues. Germline loops: CDR1 MDHEN, CDR2 SYDVKM. Researchers report isolating at least 6.5 million PBMCs per sample. Combining a sample-barcoded 5' primer with a J-beta primer mix, a second PCR ran for roughly 7 to 11 cycles. TCRdb used MiXCR to reprocess the 5' RACE reads, holding one entry per CDR3 protein. The sample lists approximately 940,000 distinct CDR3 sequences, about 48% occurring once. Regarding this clonotype: What it binds is not known.

Sequenced input: blood. This clonotype was obtained from a man aged 25 to 40 in good health. The gene calls are TRBV28 and TRBJ2-4; 7 nucleotides agree with TRBD1. With the DNA end fitting TRBJ2-7 better, the J assignment may be wrong. The CDR3 spells CARPGQPYEQYF. The DNA of the CDR3 is TGTGCCAGACCGGGACAGCCTTACGAGCAGTACTTC.